This is a list of T cell receptor beta chains from one sample in a study of tumor and adjacent non-tumor tissue in lung cancer. TCRdb ran MiXCR on the multiplex PCR reads and lists one entry per CDR3 protein. Of about 110,000 distinct CDR3 sequences in the sample, about 63% were seen once. Specimen: distant non-tumor lung tissue. The receptors here all came from a man in his 60s with non-small cell lung cancer. CDR3s leave out the opening cysteine and the closing phenylalanine or tryptophan. Fields, in order: V gene, clone size, CDR3 protein. Clone size is given for some rows only: seen once, a few or many times, or a class if the clone is expanded.

V: TRBV13; size: NA; CDR3: ASSVGQADYT
V: TRBV4-3; size: NA; CDR3: ASSQVDTGEKLF
V: TRBV29-1; size: NA; CDR3: SVRSGRRTDTQY
V: TRBV5-1; size: NA; CDR3: ASSLNRGAGELF
V: TRBV12-3/TRBV12-4; size: NA; CDR3: ASSLDKRAYNEQF
V: TRBV6-6; size: NA; CDR3: ASSYPDRDADRQY
V: TRBV6-5; size: few; CDR3: ASSYSGTEPYGQY
V: TRBV12-5; size: NA; CDR3: ANGLVGILSGSALSYNEQF
V: TRBV6-4; size: NA; CDR3: ASSDYQNTGELL
V: TRBV12-3/TRBV12-4; size: many; CDR3: ASTRGAGGYA
V: TRBV12-3/TRBV12-4; size: NA; CDR3: ASSLGSGVFNEQF
V: TRBV7-9; size: NA; CDR3: ASSPRRDGGLY
V: TRBV6-6; size: many; CDR3: ASKGSNQPQH
V: TRBV12-3/TRBV12-4; size: many; CDR3: ASRLLETQY
V: TRBV28; size: many; CDR3: ASSLPRGRDRELF
V: TRBV5-4; size: many; CDR3: ASSLDLLNTGVLF
V: TRBV4-3; size: NA; CDR3: ASSQDTATYTDTRY
V: TRBV5-1; size: NA; CDR3: ASSTGTSGTTFTDTQY
V: TRBV5-4; size: many; CDR3: ASSSFRNNEQF
V: TRBV6-1; size: NA; CDR3: ASRGIGVGNIQY
V: TRBV12-5; size: NA; CDR3: ASGLIQGEQGAGQPQH
V: TRBV6-1; size: NA; CDR3: ASSDRGKGGYT